This T cell receptor beta chain was sequenced in a study of cytomegalovirus exposure and HLA in healthy donors. Study-level findings and limits: Differences between HLA loci emerged in a later analysis of TCR association rates, with DRB1 most and HLA-C fewest. A list of about 180 TCR beta chains associated with cytomegalovirus was given. Under in vitro conditions, three CMV-associated chains were confirmed as specific for CMV antigens.

The germline V gene has CDR1 MNHNS and CDR2 SASEGT. Trimming stripped 3 bases from V and 2 bases from J, with 12 bases between. This CDR3 comprises 15 residues. PCR involved 60 Vbeta and 13 Jbeta primers. In the study's own analysis: As a later analysis found, there were 70 million to 90 million unique TCR beta chains, of which roughly 11 million were shared. Clones were read by immunoSEQ multiplex PCR, and TCRdb kept only the in-frame ones, dropping some. The D gene and trimming were derived from the DNA, and the V and J assignments and clone size from that table. The sample has about 160,000 clones, just over 75% seen once; the top ten hold under 2%. As concerns this clone: The antigen remains unidentified.

This clonotype was obtained from a man in his forties in good health and CMV-seronegative. The source material was PBMCs. This chain connects TRBV6-1 to TRBJ2-3, with D tentatively TRBD1 (6 bases). The CDR3 sequence is CASSDRGRDTDTQYF. DNA for the CDR3: TGTGCCAGCAGTGACAGGGGCCGAGACACAGATACGCAGTATTTT.